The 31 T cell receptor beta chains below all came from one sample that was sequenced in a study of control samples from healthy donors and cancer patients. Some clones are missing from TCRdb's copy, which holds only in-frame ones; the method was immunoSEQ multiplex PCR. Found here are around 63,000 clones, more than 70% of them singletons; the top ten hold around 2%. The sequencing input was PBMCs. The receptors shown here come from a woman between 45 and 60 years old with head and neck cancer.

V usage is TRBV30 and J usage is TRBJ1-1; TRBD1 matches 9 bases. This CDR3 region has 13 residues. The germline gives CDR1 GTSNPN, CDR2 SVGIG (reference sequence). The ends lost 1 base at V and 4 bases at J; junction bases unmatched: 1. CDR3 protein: CAWSETGGTEAFF. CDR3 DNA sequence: TGTGCCTGGAGTGAGACAGGGGGCACTGAAGCTTTCTTT. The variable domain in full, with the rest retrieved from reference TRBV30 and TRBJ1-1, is SQTIHQWPATLVQPVGSPLSLECTVEGTSNPNLYWYRQAAGRGLQLLFYSVGIGQISSEVPQNLSASRPQDRQFILSSKKLLLSDSGFYLCAWSETGGTEAFFGQGTRLTVV.

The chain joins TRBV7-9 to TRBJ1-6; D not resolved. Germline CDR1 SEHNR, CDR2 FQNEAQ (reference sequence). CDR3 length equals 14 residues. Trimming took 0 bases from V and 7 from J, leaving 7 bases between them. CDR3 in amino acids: CASSLAVPNSPLHF. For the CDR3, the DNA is TGTGCCAGCAGCTTAGCAGTTCCGAATTCACCCCTCCACTTT. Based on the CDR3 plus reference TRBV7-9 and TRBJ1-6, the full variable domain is DTGVSQNPRHKITKRGQNVTFRCDPISEHNRLYWYRQTLGQGPEFLTYFQNEAQLEKSRLLSDRFSAERPKGSFSTLEIQRTEQGDSAMYLCASSLAVPNSPLHFGNGTRLTVT.

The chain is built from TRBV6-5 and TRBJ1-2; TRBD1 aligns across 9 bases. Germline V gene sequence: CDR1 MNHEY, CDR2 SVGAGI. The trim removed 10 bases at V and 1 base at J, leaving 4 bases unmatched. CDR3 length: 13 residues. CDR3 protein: CATRDRDNYGYTF. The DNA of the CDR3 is TGTGCCACCCGGGACAGGGATAACTATGGCTACACCTTC.

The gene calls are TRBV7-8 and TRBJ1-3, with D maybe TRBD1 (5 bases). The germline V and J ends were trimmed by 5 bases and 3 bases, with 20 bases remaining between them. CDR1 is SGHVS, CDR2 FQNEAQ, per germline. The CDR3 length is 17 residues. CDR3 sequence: CASSLGTGTSFGNTIYF. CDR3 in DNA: TGTGCCAGCAGCCTCGGGACTGGGACCAGTTTTGGAAACACCATATATTTT.

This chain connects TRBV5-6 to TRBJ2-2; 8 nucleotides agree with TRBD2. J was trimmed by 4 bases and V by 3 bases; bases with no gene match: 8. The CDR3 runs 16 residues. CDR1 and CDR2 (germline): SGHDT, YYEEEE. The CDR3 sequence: CASSSGTRPLTGELFF. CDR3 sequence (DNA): TGTGCCAGCAGCTCGGGGACTAGGCCCCTCACCGGGGAGCTGTTTTTT.

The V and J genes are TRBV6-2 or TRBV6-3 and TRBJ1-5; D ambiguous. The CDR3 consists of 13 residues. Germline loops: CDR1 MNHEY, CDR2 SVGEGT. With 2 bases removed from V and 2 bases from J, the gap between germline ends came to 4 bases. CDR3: CASSYTGNQPQHF. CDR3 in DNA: TGTGCCAGCAGTTACACAGGCAATCAGCCCCAGCATTTT.

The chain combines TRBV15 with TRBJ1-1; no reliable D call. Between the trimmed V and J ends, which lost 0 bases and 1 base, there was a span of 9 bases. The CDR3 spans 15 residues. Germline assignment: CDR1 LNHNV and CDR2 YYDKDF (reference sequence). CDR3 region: CATSRDYRRNTEAFF. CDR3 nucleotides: TGTGCCACCAGCAGAGATTACCGGAGGAACACTGAAGCTTTCTTT.

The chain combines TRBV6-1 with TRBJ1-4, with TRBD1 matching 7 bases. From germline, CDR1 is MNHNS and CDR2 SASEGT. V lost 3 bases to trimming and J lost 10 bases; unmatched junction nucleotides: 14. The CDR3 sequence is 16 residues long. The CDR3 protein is CASSDYQTGSLVKLFF. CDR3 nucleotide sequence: TGTGCCAGCAGTGATTACCAGACAGGGAGTTTGGTAAAACTGTTTTTT.

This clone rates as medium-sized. CDR3 coding DNA: TGTGCCAGCAGCCAGCGCCGGGACCTTCAAGCCCATGAGCAGTTCTTC. It is translated as CASSQRRDLQAHEQFF. The chain employs TRBV14 and TRBJ2-1; D may be TRBD1 or TRBD2 (5 bases each). The CDR3 extends over 16 amino acids. Trimming stripped 3 bases from V and 8 bases from J, with 20 bases between. Germline V CDR1 and CDR2: SGHDN, FVKESK.

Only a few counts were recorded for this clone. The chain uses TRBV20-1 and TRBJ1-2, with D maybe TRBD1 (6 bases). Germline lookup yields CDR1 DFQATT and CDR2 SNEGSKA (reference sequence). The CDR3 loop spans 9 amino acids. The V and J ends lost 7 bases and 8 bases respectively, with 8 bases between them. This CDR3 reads CSEGEGYTF. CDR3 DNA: TGCAGTGAGGGGGAGGGCTACACCTTC.

The CDR3 DNA reads TGTGCCAGCAGGTCCTTTGGACAGGGCAACTATGGCTACACCTTC. Protein product: CASRSFGQGNYGYTF. The chain links TRBV6-5 to TRBJ1-2, with 8 bases that match TRBD1. CDR1 MNHEY and CDR2 SVGAGI come from the germline V gene. Germline trimming cut 6 bases from V and 2 bases from J; bases unmatched to any gene: 8. The CDR3 consists of 15 residues.

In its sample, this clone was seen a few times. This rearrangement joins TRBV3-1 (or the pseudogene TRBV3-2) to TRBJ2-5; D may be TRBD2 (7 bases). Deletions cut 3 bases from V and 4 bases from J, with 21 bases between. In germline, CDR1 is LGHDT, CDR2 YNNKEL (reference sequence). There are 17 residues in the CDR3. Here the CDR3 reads CASSQPLSGRGGETQYF. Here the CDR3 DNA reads TGTGCCAGCAGCCAGCCGCTTAGCGGGCGAGGGGGAGAGACCCAGTACTTC.

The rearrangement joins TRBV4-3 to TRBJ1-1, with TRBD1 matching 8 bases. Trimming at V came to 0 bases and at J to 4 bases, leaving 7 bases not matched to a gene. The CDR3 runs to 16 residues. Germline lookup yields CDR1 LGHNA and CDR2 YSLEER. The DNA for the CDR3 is TGCGCCAGCAGCCAAGAGACAGGGGTTTATGGCACTGAAGCTTTCTTT. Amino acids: CASSQETGVYGTEAFF.

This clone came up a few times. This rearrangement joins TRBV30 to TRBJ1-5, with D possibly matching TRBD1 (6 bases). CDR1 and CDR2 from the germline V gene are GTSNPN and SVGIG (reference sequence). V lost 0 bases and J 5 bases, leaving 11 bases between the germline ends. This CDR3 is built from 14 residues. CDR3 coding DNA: TGTGCCTGGAGTGTACGTAACAGGGATCAGCCCCAGCATTTT. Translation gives CAWSVRNRDQPQHF.

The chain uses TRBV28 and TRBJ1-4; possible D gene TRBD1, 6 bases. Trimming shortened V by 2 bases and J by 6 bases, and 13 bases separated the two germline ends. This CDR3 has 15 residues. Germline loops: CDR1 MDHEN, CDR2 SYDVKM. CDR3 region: CASSLPGTRDEKLFF. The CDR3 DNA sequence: TGTGCCAGCAGTTTACCCGGGACACGAGATGAAAAACTGTTTTTT.

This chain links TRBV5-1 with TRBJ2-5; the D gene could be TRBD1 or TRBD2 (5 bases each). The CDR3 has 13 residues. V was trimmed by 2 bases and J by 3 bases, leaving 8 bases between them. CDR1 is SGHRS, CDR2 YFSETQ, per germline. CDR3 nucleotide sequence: TGCGCCAGCAGCTTCGGGGCGGAAGAGACCCAGTACTTC. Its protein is CASSFGAEETQYF.

The CDR3 DNA follows: TGTGCCAGTAGTATTCTCCCTGGGGGGCAGCCCCAGCATTTT. This encodes CASSILPGGQPQHF. V gene TRBV19 combines with J gene TRBJ1-5; maybe TRBD1 (5 bases). The ends were cut back, 3 bases at V and 7 bases at J, with 13 bases in the middle. The CDR3 runs 14 residues. The V gene's germline CDR1 is LNHDA and CDR2 SQIVND (reference sequence).

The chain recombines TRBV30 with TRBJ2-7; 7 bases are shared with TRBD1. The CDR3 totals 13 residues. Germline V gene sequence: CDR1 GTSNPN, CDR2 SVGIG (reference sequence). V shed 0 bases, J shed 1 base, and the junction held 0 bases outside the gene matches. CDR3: CAWSVQGSYEQYF. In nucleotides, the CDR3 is TGTGCCTGGAGTGTACAGGGGTCCTACGAGCAGTACTTC.

The CDR3 DNA reads TGTGCCAGCAGCGCCATCAGCGGGGCCTACAATGAGCAGTTCTTC. Residues: CASSAISGAYNEQFF. The chain joins TRBV9 to TRBJ2-1; 7 bases match TRBD2. This CDR3 spans 15 amino acids. Germline V gene lookup returns CDR1 SGDLS and CDR2 YYNGEE. Trimming at V came to 3 bases and at J to 2 bases, leaving 5 bases not matched to a gene.

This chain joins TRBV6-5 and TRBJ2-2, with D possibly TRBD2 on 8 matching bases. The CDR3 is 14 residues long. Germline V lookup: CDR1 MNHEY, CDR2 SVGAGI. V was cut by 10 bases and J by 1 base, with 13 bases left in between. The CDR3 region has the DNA TGTGCCACCGGGAGGGGGCGGAACACCGGGGAGCTGTTTTTT. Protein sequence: CATGRGRNTGELFF.

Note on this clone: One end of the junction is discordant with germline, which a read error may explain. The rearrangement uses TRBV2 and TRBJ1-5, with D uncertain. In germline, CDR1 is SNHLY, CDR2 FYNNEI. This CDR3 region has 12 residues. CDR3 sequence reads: CANSVNNQPQHF. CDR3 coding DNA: TGTGCCAACAGTGTGAACAATCAGCCCCAGCATTTT.

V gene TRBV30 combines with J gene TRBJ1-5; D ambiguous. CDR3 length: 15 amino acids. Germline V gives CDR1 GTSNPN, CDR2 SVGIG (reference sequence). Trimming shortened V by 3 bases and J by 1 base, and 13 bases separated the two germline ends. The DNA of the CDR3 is TGTGCCTGGAGCAGGCCCGGGGTCAGCAATCAGCCCCAGCATTTT. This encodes CAWSRPGVSNQPQHF.

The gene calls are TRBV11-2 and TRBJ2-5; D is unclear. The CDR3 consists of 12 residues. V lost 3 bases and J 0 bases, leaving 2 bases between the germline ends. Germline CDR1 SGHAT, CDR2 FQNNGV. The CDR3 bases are TGTGCCAGCAGCTTGGACCAAGAGACCCAGTACTTC. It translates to CASSLDQETQYF.

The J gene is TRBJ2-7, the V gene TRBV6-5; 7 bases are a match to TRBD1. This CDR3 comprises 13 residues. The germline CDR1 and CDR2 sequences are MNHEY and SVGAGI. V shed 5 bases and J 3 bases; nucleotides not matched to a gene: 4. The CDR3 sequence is CASSRHRGYEQYF. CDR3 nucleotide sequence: TGTGCCAGCAGTCGGCACAGGGGCTACGAGCAGTACTTC.

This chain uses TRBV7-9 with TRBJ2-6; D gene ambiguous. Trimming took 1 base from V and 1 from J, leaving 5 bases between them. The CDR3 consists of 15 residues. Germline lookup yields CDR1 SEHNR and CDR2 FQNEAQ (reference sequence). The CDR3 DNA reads TGTGCCAGCAGCTTAGGTGCATCTGGGGCCAACGTCCTGACTTTC. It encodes CASSLGASGANVLTF.

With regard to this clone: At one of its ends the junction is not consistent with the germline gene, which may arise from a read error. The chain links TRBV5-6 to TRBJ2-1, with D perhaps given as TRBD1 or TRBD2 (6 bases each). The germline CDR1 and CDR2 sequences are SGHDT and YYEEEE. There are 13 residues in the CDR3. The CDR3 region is CASRELSRGPDLF. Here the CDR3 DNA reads TGTGCCAGCCGGGAATTAAGCCGGGGGCCCGACCTCTTC.

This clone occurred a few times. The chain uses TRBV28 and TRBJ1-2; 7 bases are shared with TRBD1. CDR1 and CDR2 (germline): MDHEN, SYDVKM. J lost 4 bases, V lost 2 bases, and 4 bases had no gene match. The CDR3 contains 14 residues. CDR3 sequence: CASSLMQGVYGYTF. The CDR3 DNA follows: TGTGCCAGCAGTTTAATGCAGGGGGTCTATGGCTACACCTTC.

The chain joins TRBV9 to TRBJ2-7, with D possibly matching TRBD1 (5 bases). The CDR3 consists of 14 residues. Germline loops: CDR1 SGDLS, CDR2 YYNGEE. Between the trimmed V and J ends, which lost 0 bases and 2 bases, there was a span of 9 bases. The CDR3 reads CASSVEGAPYEQYF. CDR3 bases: TGTGCCAGCAGCGTAGAAGGGGCCCCCTACGAGCAGTACTTC. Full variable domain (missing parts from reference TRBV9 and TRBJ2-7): DSGVTQTPKHLITATGQRVTLRCSPRSGDLSVYWYQQSLDQGLQFLIQYYNGEERAKGNILERFSAQQFPDLHSELNLSSLELGDSALYFCASSVEGAPYEQYFGPGTRLTVT.

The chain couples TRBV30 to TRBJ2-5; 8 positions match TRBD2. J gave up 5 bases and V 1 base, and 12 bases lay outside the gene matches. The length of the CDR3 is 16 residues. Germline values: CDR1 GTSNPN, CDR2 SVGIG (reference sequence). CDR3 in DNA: TGTGCCTGGAGTGGGGCGCGGCGGGGGGCCATTGAGACCCAGTACTTC. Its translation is CAWSGARRGAIETQYF.

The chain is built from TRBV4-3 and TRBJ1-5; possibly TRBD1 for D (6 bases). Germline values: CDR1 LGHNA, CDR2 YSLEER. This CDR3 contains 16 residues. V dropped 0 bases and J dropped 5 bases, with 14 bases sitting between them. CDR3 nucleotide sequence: TGCGCCAGCAGCCAAGATCTAGTCGGGGGCGATCAGCCCCAGCATTTT. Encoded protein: CASSQDLVGGDQPQHF.

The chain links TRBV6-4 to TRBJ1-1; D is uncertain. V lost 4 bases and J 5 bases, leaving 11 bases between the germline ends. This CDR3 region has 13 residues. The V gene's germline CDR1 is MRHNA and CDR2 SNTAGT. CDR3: CASSVGSRTEAFF. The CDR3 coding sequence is TGTGCCAGCAGTGTAGGTAGTCGTACTGAAGCTTTCTTT.